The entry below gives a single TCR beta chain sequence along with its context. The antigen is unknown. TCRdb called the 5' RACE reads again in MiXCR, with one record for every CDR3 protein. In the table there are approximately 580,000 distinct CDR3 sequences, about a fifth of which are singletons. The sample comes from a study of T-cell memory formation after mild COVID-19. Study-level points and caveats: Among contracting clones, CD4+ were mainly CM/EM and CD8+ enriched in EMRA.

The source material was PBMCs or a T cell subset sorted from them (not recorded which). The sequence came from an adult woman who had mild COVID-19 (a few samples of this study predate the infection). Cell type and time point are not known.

CDR3 nucleotides: TGTGCCAGCAGCTTGGGCGGCGCCAACCGCAATGAGCAGTTCTTC. Protein sequence: CASSLGGANRNEQFF. The rearrangement uses TRBV7-9 and TRBJ2-1; unclear D gene. The V end lost 3 bases, the J end lost 6 bases, and 15 bases lay between the germline ends. The length of the CDR3 is 15 residues. Germline lookup yields CDR1 SEHNR and CDR2 FQNEAQ (reference sequence). Full variable domain (missing parts from reference TRBV7-9 and TRBJ2-1): DTGVSQNPRHKITKRGQNVTFRCDPISEHNRLYWYRQTLGQGPEFLTYFQNEAQLEKSRLLSDRFSAERPKGSFSTLEIQRTEQGDSAMYLCASSLGGANRNEQFFGPGTRLTVL.